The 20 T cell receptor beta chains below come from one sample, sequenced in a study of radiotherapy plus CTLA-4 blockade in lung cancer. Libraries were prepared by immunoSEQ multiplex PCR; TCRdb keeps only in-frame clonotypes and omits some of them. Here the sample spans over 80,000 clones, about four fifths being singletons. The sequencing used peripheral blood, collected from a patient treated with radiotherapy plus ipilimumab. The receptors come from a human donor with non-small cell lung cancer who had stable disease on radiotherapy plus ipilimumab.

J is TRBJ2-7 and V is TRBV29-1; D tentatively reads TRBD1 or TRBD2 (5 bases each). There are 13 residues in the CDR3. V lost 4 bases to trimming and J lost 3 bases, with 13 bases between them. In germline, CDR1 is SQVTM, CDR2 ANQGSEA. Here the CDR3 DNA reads TGCAGCGTTGTTAGCGACAGTCTCTACGAGCAGTACTTC. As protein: CSVVSDSLYEQYF.

This chain's CDR3 is CATRLGEKLFF. CDR3 coding DNA: TGTGCCACCCGCCTCGGTGAAAAACTGTTTTTT. The gene calls are TRBV19 and TRBJ1-4, with D uncertain. V lost 10 bases and J 7 bases, leaving 10 bases between the germline ends. This CDR3 contains 11 residues. In germline, CDR1 is LNHDA, CDR2 SQIVND (reference sequence).

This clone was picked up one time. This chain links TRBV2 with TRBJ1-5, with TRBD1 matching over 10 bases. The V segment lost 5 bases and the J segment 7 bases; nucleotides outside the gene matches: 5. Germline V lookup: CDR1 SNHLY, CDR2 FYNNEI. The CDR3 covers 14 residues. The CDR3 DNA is TGTGCCAGCAGTAGACAGGGGGCAGGACAGCCCCAGCATTTT. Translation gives CASSRQGAGQPQHF. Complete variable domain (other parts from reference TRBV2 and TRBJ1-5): EPEVTQTPSHQVTQMGQEVILRCVPISNHLYFYWYRQILGQKVEFLVSFYNNEISEKSEIFDDQFSVERPDGSNFTLKIRSTKLEDSAMYFCASSRQGAGQPQHFGDGTRLSIL.

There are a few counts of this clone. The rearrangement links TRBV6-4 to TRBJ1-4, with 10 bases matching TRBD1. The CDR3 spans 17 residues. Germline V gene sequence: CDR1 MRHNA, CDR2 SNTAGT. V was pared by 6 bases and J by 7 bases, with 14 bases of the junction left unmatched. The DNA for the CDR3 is TGTGCCAGCAGCCCGGGACAGGGGTCCGGAGTAGGTGAAAAACTGTTTTTT. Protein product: CASSPGQGSGVGEKLFF.

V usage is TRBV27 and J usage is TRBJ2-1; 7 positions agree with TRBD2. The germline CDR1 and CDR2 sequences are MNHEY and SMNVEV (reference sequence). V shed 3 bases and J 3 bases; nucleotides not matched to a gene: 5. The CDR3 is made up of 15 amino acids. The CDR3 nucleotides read TGTGCCAGCAGTTTCGGACTAGTTGGCTACAATGAGCAGTTCTTC. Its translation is CASSFGLVGYNEQFF.

Here the CDR3 reads CASSFDRVREQYF. CDR3 nucleotides: TGCGCCAGCAGCTTCGACAGGGTCCGCGAGCAGTACTTC. This chain uses TRBV5-1 with TRBJ2-7; 7 positions agree with TRBD1. Germline values: CDR1 SGHRS, CDR2 YFSETQ. The CDR3 length is 13 residues. V shed 2 bases, J shed 6 bases, and the junction held 5 bases outside the gene matches.

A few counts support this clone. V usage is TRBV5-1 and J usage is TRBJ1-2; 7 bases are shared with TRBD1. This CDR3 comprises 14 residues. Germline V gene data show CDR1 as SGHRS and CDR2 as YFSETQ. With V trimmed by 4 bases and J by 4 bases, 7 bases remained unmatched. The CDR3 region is CASSRDSQSYGYTF. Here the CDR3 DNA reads TGCGCCAGCAGCCGGGACAGCCAAAGCTATGGCTACACCTTC.

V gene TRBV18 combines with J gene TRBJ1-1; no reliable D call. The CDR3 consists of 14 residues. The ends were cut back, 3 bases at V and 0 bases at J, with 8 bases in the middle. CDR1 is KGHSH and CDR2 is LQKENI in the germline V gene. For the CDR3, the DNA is TGTGCCAGCTCACCCAATGCATTGAACACTGAAGCTTTCTTT. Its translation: CASSPNALNTEAFF.

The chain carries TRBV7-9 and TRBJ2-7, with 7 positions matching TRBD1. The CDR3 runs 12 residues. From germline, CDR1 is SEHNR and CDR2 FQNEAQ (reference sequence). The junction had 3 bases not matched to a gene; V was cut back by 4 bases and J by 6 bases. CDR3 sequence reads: CASSYTGAEQYF. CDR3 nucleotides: TGTGCCAGCAGCTACACAGGGGCCGAGCAGTACTTC.

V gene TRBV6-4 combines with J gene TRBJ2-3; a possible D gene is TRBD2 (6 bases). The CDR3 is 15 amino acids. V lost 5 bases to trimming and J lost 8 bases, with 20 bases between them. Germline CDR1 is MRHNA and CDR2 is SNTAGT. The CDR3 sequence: CASSSGSSLVGTQYF. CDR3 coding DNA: TGTGCCAGCAGTTCCGGGAGCTCCCTAGTGGGTACGCAGTATTTT.

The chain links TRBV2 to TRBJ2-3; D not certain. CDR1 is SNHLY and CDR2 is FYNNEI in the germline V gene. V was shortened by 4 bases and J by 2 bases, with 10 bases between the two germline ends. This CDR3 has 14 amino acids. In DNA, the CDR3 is TGTGCCAGCAGTGGGGGTGGGGTCACAGATACGCAGTATTTT. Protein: CASSGGGVTDTQYF. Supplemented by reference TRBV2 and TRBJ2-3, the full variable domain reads EPEVTQTPSHQVTQMGQEVILRCVPISNHLYFYWYRQILGQKVEFLVSFYNNEISEKSEIFDDQFSVERPDGSNFTLKIRSTKLEDSAMYFCASSGGGVTDTQYFGPGTRLTVL.

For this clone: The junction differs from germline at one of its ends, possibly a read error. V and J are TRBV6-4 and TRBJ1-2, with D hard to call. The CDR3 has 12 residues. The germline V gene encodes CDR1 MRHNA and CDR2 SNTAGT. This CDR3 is CASSDFWTLVLF. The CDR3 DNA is TGTGCCAGCAGTGACTTTTGGACCCTTGTATTGTTC.

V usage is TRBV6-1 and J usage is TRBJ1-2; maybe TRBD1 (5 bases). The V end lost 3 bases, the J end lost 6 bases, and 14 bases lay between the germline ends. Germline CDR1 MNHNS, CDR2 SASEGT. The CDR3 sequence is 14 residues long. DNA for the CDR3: TGTGCCAGCAGTGACTATCGGGGGTTTGATGGCTACACCTTC. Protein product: CASSDYRGFDGYTF.

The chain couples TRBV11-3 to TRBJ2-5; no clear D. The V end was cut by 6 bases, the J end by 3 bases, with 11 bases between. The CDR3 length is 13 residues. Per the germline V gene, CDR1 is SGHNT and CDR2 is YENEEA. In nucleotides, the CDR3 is TGTGCCAGCAGGAAAGGACCAGAAGAGACCCAGTACTTC. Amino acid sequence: CASRKGPEETQYF.

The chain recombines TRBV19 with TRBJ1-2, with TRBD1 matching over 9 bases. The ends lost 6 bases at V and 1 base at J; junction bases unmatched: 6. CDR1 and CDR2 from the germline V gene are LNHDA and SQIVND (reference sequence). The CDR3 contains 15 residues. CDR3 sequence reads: CASRAGTGYNYGYTF. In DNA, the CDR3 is TGTGCCAGTAGGGCCGGGACAGGGTATAACTATGGCTACACCTTC. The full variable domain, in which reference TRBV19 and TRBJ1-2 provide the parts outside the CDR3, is DGGITQSPKYLFRKEGQNVTLSCEQNLNHDAMYWYRQDPGQGLRLIYYSQIVNDFQKGDIAEGYSVSREKKESFPLTVTSAQKNPTAFYLCASRAGTGYNYGYTFGSGTRLTVV.

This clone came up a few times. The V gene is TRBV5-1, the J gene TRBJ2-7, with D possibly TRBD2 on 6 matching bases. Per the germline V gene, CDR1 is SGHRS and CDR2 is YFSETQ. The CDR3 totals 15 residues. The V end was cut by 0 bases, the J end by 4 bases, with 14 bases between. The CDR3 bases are TGCGCCAGCAGCTTGGTCAACGGGAGAGGGTACGAGCAGTACTTC. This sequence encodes CASSLVNGRGYEQYF.

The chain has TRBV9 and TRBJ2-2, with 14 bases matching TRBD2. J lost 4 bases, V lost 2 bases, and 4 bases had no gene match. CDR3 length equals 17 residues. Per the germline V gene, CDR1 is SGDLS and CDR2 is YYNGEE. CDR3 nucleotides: TGTGCCAGCAGCGTCGGACTAGCGGGAGGCGTCACCGGGGAGCTGTTTTTT. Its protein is CASSVGLAGGVTGELFF.

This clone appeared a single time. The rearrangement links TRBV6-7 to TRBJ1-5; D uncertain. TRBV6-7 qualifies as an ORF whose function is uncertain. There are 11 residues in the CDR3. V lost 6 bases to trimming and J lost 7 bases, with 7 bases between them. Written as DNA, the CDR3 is TGTGCCAGCAGCCCGGAACAGCCCCAGCATTTT. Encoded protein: CASSPEQPQHF.

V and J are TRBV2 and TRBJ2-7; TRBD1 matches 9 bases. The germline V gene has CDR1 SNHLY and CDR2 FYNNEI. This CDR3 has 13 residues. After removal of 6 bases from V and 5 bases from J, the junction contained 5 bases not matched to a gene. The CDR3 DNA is TGTGCCAGCAGGGGGACAGGGTTCAACGAGCAGTACTTC. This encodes CASRGTGFNEQYF.

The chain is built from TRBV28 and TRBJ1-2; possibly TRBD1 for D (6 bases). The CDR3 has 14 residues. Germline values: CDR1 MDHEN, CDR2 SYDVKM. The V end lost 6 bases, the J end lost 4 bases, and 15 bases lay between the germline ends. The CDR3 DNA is TGTGCCAGCAGCAGAGGGGGGGAAGGCTATGGCTACACCTTC. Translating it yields CASSRGGEGYGYTF.